Shown below are 25 T cell receptor beta chains from a single sample sequenced in a study of metastatic and nonmetastatic thyroid tumors. TCRdb re-called clones via MiXCR from the PCR reads. The data show around 20,000 clones, 27% seen once. Not a single patient had been given any form of treatment at any point before undergoing thyroid surgery. Sequencing was done on a sample of blood. The receptors originated from a female donor with papillary thyroid cancer or a benign thyroid nodule (not recorded which). Some clones in this sample may be carry-over from other donors' samples.

This clone has at least ten counts. The gene calls are TRBV12-3 or TRBV12-4 and TRBJ2-5; the D gene is possibly TRBD1 (6 bases). This CDR3 is built from 15 residues. V was shortened by 0 bases and J by 9 bases, with 17 bases between the two germline ends. CDR3: CASSLALGGHLAQYF. The CDR3 DNA is TGTGCCAGCAGTTTAGCGCTAGGGGGACACCTCGCCCAGTACTTC.

In its sample, this clone was seen a few times. The chain combines TRBV12-3 or TRBV12-4 with TRBJ2-7; 7 bases fit TRBD2. The CDR3 has 15 residues. The trim removed 3 bases at V and 4 bases at J, leaving 9 bases unmatched. The CDR3 bases are TGTGCCAGCAGTTTTTCATCTAGCGGAGTTTACGAGCAGTACTTC. It specifies CASSFSSSGVYEQYF.

This clone was seen more than once but under ten times. V gene TRBV6-1 combines with J gene TRBJ1-1, with a weak D call TRBD1 (6 bases). Between the trimmed V and J ends, which lost 10 bases and 5 bases, there was a span of 20 bases. The CDR3 loop spans 14 amino acids. Per germline, CDR1 MNHNS and CDR2 SASEGT. The CDR3 sequence is CAIINRDVATEAFF. CDR3 coding DNA: TGTGCCATCATCAACAGGGATGTTGCGACTGAAGCTTTCTTT.

The rearrangement links TRBV28 to TRBJ2-7; 9 positions match TRBD2. In germline, CDR1 is MDHEN, CDR2 SYDVKM. The V segment lost 1 base and the J segment 2 bases; nucleotides outside the gene matches: 9. The CDR3 has 17 amino acids. The CDR3, as DNA: TGTGCCAGCAGTTTATCCTTACTAGCGGGCCTGGCCTACGAGCAGTACTTC. Its protein is CASSLSLLAGLAYEQYF.

This clone ranks as medium-sized. The chain carries TRBV6-1 and TRBJ2-6; D not resolved. Trimming stripped 1 base from V and 0 bases from J, with 4 bases between. Per germline, CDR1 MNHNS and CDR2 SASEGT. CDR3 length equals 15 residues. CDR3 protein: CASSEGGSGANVLTF. The CDR3 coding sequence is TGTGCCAGCAGTGAAGGGGGCTCTGGGGCCAACGTCCTGACTTTC.

The chain links TRBV20-1 to TRBJ1-1; no clear D gene. CDR3 length equals 12 residues. The germline V gene has CDR1 DFQATT and CDR2 SNEGSKA (reference sequence). The V end lost 4 bases, the J end lost 2 bases, and 8 bases lay between the germline ends. The DNA for the CDR3 is TGCAGTGCTATATCCCTTAACACTGAAGCTTTCTTT. Translating it yields CSAISLNTEAFF.

This clone was counted a few times. The chain is built from TRBV10-1 and TRBJ1-3, with D perhaps matching TRBD1 (6 bases). Germline assignment: CDR1 WNHNN and CDR2 SYGVQD (reference sequence). Trimming left V 11 bases short and J 4 bases short, with 15 bases between. The CDR3 loop spans 13 amino acids. CDR3 sequence reads: CAFPRGYGNTIYF. In DNA, the CDR3 is TGCGCCTTTCCGAGGGGGTACGGAAACACCATATATTTT.

This clone is deemed medium-sized. This chain uses TRBV6-1 with TRBJ2-7; 10 bases align to TRBD1. The V segment lost 5 bases and the J segment 6 bases; nucleotides outside the gene matches: 7. The CDR3 extends over 14 amino acids. In germline, CDR1 is MNHNS, CDR2 SASEGT. The chain's CDR3 is CASSLTGTGAEQYF. In DNA, the CDR3 is TGTGCCAGCAGTTTAACCGGGACAGGGGCCGAGCAGTACTTC.

This clone was counted only a few times. CDR3 in amino acids: CASSEEGLSNQPQHF. The CDR3 coding sequence is TGTGCCAGCAGTGAAGAAGGGCTCAGCAATCAGCCCCAGCATTTT. The rearrangement joins TRBV6-1 to TRBJ1-5; the D is unclear. The CDR3 length is 15 residues. Germline CDR1 reads MNHNS; CDR2 reads SASEGT. The ends were cut back, 1 base at V and 1 base at J, with 8 bases in the middle.

V usage is TRBV7-2 and J usage is TRBJ2-5, with 8 bases identical to TRBD1. The CDR3 is 16 amino acids. Germline V gives CDR1 SGHTA, CDR2 FQGNSA. J gave up 1 base and V 0 bases, and 4 bases lay outside the gene matches. CDR3 DNA sequence: TGTGCCAGCAGCTTAGCGTCTGGGACAGGCCAAGAGACCCAGTACTTC. It codes for CASSLASGTGQETQYF. The variable domain in full, completed from reference TRBV7-2 and TRBJ2-5, reads GAGVSQSPSNKVTEKGKDVELRCDPISGHTALYWYRQSLGQGLEFLIYFQGNSAPDKSGLPSDRFSAERTGGSVSTLTIQRTQQEDSAVYLCASSLASGTGQETQYFGPGTRLLVL.

There are a few counts of this clone. V usage is TRBV7-2 and J usage is TRBJ2-7; no definite D call. V lost 2 bases and J 4 bases, leaving 6 bases between the germline ends. Germline V gives CDR1 SGHTA, CDR2 FQGNSA. CDR3 length: 12 residues. The CDR3 sequence: CASSLNIYEQYF. Written as DNA, the CDR3 is TGTGCCAGCAGCTTAAACATATACGAGCAGTACTTC.

This clone was found once. The V and J genes are TRBV5-1 and TRBJ1-6; 8 bases match TRBD1. The J segment lost 0 bases and the V segment lost 1 base, leaving 9 bases of the junction unmatched. The CDR3 is 19 residues long. Germline V lookup: CDR1 SGHRS, CDR2 YFSETQ. The CDR3 loop is CASSLRPGQASSYNSPLHF. As DNA, the CDR3 is TGCGCCAGCAGCTTGAGACCGGGACAGGCTAGCTCCTATAATTCACCCCTCCACTTT.

There are many counts of this clone. The J gene is TRBJ2-3, the V gene TRBV7-9; 14 bases are shared with TRBD2. Losses at the gene ends were 5 bases for V and 0 bases for J; bases not matched to a gene: 10. Germline loops: CDR1 SEHNR, CDR2 FQNEAQ (reference sequence). The CDR3 has 19 amino acids. CDR3 nucleotide sequence: TGTGCCAGCAGCGCTCCGCGACTAGCGGGAGGGGCTAGCACAGATACGCAGTATTTT. Translating it yields CASSAPRLAGGASTDTQYF.

This clone came up a few times. The V call is TRBV11-2, the J call TRBJ2-1; 11 bases are shared with TRBD2. V lost 1 base to trimming and J lost 4 bases; unmatched junction nucleotides: 9. Germline values: CDR1 SGHAT, CDR2 FQNNGV. CDR3 length: 18 residues. The CDR3 bases are TGTGCCAGCAGCTTAGGGTTACCTAGCGGGAGGTTGTACAATGAGCAGTTCTTC. Translating it yields CASSLGLPSGRLYNEQFF.

By sample share, this clone is medium-sized. The chain joins TRBV2 to TRBJ1-5; unclear D gene. The V end was cut by 7 bases, the J end by 0 bases, with 10 bases between. The length of the CDR3 is 14 residues. Germline loops: CDR1 SNHLY, CDR2 FYNNEI. CDR3 coding DNA: TGTGCCAGCAACGGTCCCTATAGCAATCAGCCCCAGCATTTT. Translation: CASNGPYSNQPQHF.

This clone was observed many times. This sample also contains other DNA sequences that code for the same CDR3. CDR3 DNA: TGCAGTGCTAGAACCCCACTAGCGGGAGAGACTTACGAGCAGTACTTC. Translating gives CSARTPLAGETYEQYF. The chain combines TRBV20-1 with TRBJ2-7; TRBD2 aligns across 11 bases. Trimming at V came to 2 bases and at J to 4 bases, leaving 10 bases not matched to a gene. Germline assignment: CDR1 DFQATT and CDR2 SNEGSKA (reference sequence). The CDR3 is 16 residues long.

This clone came up a few times. A much bigger clone sits one base away, suggesting this may be a read error. The rearrangement links TRBV29-1 to TRBJ2-3; no firm D call. Germline V CDR1 and CDR2: SQVTM, ANQGSEA. Trimming pared 7 bases from V and 4 bases from J, leaving 9 bases between. This CDR3 spans 11 amino acids. The CDR3 DNA reads TGCAGCGGAGGAAGCTCAGATACGCAGTATTTT. This codes for CSGGSSDTQYF.

This clone was recorded a few times. The rearrangement uses TRBV7-9 and TRBJ1-1; D uncertain. CDR1 SEHNR and CDR2 FQNEAQ come from the germline V gene (reference sequence). Trimming took off 8 bases at V and 4 bases at J, with 8 bases between the two ends. The CDR3 loop spans 11 amino acids. In DNA, the CDR3 is TGTGCCAGCGGCGGTAGCACTGAAGCTTTCTTT. It codes for CASGGSTEAFF.

The chain joins TRBV7-8 to TRBJ2-7, with D unresolved. The germline V gene encodes CDR1 SGHVS and CDR2 FQNEAQ. This CDR3 comprises 15 residues. Trimming took off 1 base at V and 0 bases at J, with 10 bases between the two ends. CDR3 coding DNA: TGTGCCAGCAGCTTAGACGCATTCAGCTCCTACGAGCAGTACTTC. This gives the protein CASSLDAFSSYEQYF.

This clone has more than one count but fewer than ten. The rearrangement links TRBV9 to TRBJ1-1; possibly TRBD1 for D (6 bases). The germline V gene has CDR1 SGDLS and CDR2 YYNGEE. V gave up 7 bases and J gave up 4 bases, with 11 bases separating them. The CDR3 runs to 12 residues. The CDR3, as DNA: TGTGCCAGCGGCCAGGGGAGCACTGAAGCTTTCTTT. Protein product: CASGQGSTEAFF.

This clone was seen repeatedly, ten times or more. V usage is TRBV7-3 and J usage is TRBJ2-1, with 10 bases aligning to TRBD2. Per the germline V gene, CDR1 is SGHTA and CDR2 is FQGTGA. V trimming: 2 bases; J trimming: 4 bases; junction bases outside the gene matches: 2. The length of the CDR3 is 15 residues. CDR3 loop: CASSLSSGSYNEQFF. The CDR3 DNA is TGTGCCAGCAGCTTATCTAGCGGGAGTTACAATGAGCAGTTCTTC.

Points on this clone: With a much larger clone just one base away, this may be a read error. The J gene is TRBJ2-5, the V gene TRBV10-2; D gene uncertain. The germline V gene encodes CDR1 WSHSY and CDR2 SAAADI. The CDR3 is 13 amino acids. V was clipped by 5 bases and J by 7 bases, with 14 bases between them. The CDR3 sequence is CASSLGSLGTQYF. CDR3 nucleotide sequence: TGCGCCAGCAGTTTAGGTTCCTTAGGGACCCAGTACTTC.

The chain couples TRBV2 to TRBJ2-7; D may be TRBD1 or TRBD2 (6 bases each). Between the trimmed V and J ends, which lost 10 bases and 6 bases, there was a span of 13 bases. Germline CDR1 is SNHLY and CDR2 is FYNNEI. The CDR3 consists of 11 residues. The CDR3 protein is CATIEGGEQYF. In nucleotides, the CDR3 is TGTGCCACGATCGAGGGGGGCGAGCAGTACTTC.

This clone was counted at least ten times. This chain links TRBV5-5 with TRBJ1-5; TRBD1 is a possible D gene (5 bases). V shed 2 bases and J shed 2 bases, with 11 bases lying between them. CDR1 is SGHKS and CDR2 is YYEKEE in the germline V gene (reference sequence). The CDR3 extends over 15 amino acids. The CDR3 region is CASSFSQGGNQPQHF. The CDR3 bases are TGTGCCAGCAGCTTTAGCCAGGGTGGCAATCAGCCCCAGCATTTT. The whole variable domain, remainder taken from reference TRBV5-5 and TRBJ1-5, is DAGVTQSPTHLIKTRGQQVTLRCSPISGHKSVSWYQQVLGQGPQFIFQYYEKEERGRGNFPDRFSARQFPNYSSELNVNALLLGDSALYLCASSFSQGGNQPQHFGDGTRLSIL.

This chain joins TRBV28 and TRBJ2-7; D not certain. The CDR3 loop spans 13 amino acids. V lost 6 bases and J 2 bases, leaving 11 bases between the germline ends. In germline, CDR1 is MDHEN, CDR2 SYDVKM. In DNA, the CDR3 is TGTGCCAGCAGCCCGGCAGCAGCCTACGAGCAGTACTTC. This gives the protein CASSPAAAYEQYF.